The T cell receptor (beta chain) described here comes from a study of T cell responses to AZD1222 COVID-19 vaccine. Study information: Whether given at about 4 or about 12 weeks, second doses were pooled.

The protocol was immunoSEQ multiplex PCR, while the TCRdb copy is restricted to in-frame clones and leaves out a portion. The sample holds tens of thousands of clones, approximately 91% seen once. The ends lost 4 bases at V and 6 bases at J; junction bases unmatched: 7. Looked up from germline, CDR1 is SNHLY and CDR2 is FYNNEI. This CDR3 contains 16 residues. The material sequenced was peripheral blood, taken on day 0 of AZD1222 vaccination. The chain combines TRBV2 with TRBJ2-3; 13 bases map to TRBD2. This receptor was obtained from an adult in good health. This CDR3 reads CASSAGLAGYFDTQYF. The CDR3 DNA reads as TGTGCCAGCAGTGCGGGACTAGCGGGGTATTTTGATACGCAGTATTTT.